This T cell receptor beta chain was captured by sequencing in a study of blood T cell repertoires in COVID-19. The CDR3 runs 14 residues. Trimming left V 3 bases short and J 6 bases short, with 14 bases between. Germline V gives CDR1 SGHNT, CDR2 YYREEE (reference sequence). TCRdb's table, derived via immunoSEQ multiplex PCR, lists solely in-frame clones and lacks some. The data show 260,000 or so clones, with 87% seen just once and just over 2.5% held by the top ten. Across about two dozen US areas, participants ranged in age from 18 to 89 years. Researchers sorted participants into cohorts using their self-reported clinical history.

This rearrangement joins TRBV5-4 to TRBJ2-3, with D uncertain. This clonotype was sampled from a woman aged 25 to 39 with acute COVID-19. The specimen sequenced was PBMCs or T cells enriched from blood (not recorded which). The CDR3, as DNA: TGTGCCAGCAGCTCTATCTCCCTAGGCGATACGCAGTATTTT. Amino acids: CASSSISLGDTQYF.